This entry lists 5 T cell receptor beta chains sequenced from one sample in a study of T cells in localized non-small cell lung cancer. The method was immunoSEQ multiplex PCR; TCRdb's version includes in-frame clones alone and lacks a portion of them. The table includes roughly 35,000 clones, about 90% detected once. Sequencing was performed on peripheral blood, taken before any cancer treatment. The receptor source for this set is a woman aged 40 to 75 with stage I lung adenocarcinoma.

This chain uses TRBV5-1 with TRBJ2-3; no clear D. V shed 4 bases and J shed 4 bases, with 13 bases lying between them. CDR3 length: 14 residues. Germline loops: CDR1 SGHRS, CDR2 YFSETQ. This CDR3 reads CASSQMGVADTQYF. The CDR3 nucleotides read TGCGCCAGCAGCCAGATGGGTGTCGCAGATACGCAGTATTTT.

V and J are TRBV2 and TRBJ1-1, with TRBD1 matching over 8 bases. Per germline, CDR1 SNHLY and CDR2 FYNNEI. Trimming removed 6 bases from V and 1 base from J; junction bases left unmatched: 4. This CDR3 region has 14 residues. In DNA, the CDR3 is TGTGCCAGCAGGCTCGGACAGGGGAACACTGAAGCTTTCTTT. This translates into CASRLGQGNTEAFF.

The chain uses TRBV5-1 and TRBJ2-3; TRBD2 might be the D (5 bases). CDR3 length: 15 amino acids. V gave up 4 bases and J gave up 6 bases, with 18 bases separating them. The germline gives CDR1 SGHRS, CDR2 YFSETQ. The chain's CDR3 is CASSRRPEGRDTQYF. The DNA of the CDR3 is TGCGCCAGCAGCCGGAGGCCTGAAGGAAGGGATACGCAGTATTTT.

This clone is a singleton in its sample. The J gene is TRBJ2-3, the V gene TRBV4-3, with a tentative D call TRBD2 (5 bases). V lost 0 bases and J 0 bases, leaving 10 bases between the germline ends. Germline CDR1 and CDR2: LGHNA and YSLEER. The CDR3 extends over 16 amino acids. CDR3 nucleotide sequence: TGCGCCAGCAGCCAAGACGGCCGGGGTAGCACAGATACGCAGTATTTT. Amino acid sequence: CASSQDGRGSTDTQYF.

In DNA, the CDR3 is TGTGCCAGCAGCTTAGGGGCAGGTGACGGCTACGAGCAGTACTTC. Amino acids: CASSLGAGDGYEQYF. The chain is built from TRBV7-9 and TRBJ2-7, with D unclear. Trimming shortened V by 1 base and J by 3 bases, and 13 bases separated the two germline ends. This CDR3 is 15 amino acids long. In germline, CDR1 is SEHNR, CDR2 FQNEAQ (reference sequence).